Presented here are 5 T cell receptor beta chains from one specimen sequenced in a study of T cells in women clearing cervical HPV infection. This table comes from immunoSEQ multiplex PCR, and its TCRdb copy is limited to in-frame clones, with some not included. This repertoire comprises around 25,000 clones; its ten largest clones make up around 10%. Sequenced material: blood buffy coat. These receptors all stem from a woman aged 18-70 years with a cervical HPV16 infection that either progressed to CIN3+ or cleared (not recorded which).

Of note for this clone: The read ends 3 residues early relative to the CDR3; the germline J gene fills the gap. The chain combines TRBV7-6 with TRBJ1-4, with D possibly TRBD1 on 5 matching bases. CDR1 is SGHVS and CDR2 is FNYEAQ in the germline V gene. The length of the CDR3 is 15 residues. The CDR3 bases that were read are TGTGCCAGCAGCTTAGAGGGCATAGGGGCTTCACCA. As protein: CASSLEGIGASP. The CDR3 in its entirety is CASSLEGIGASPLFF.

Points on this clone: The read finishes 3 residues shy of the CDR3 end, and the germline J gene is used to complete it. This chain connects TRBV7-9 to TRBJ2-2; no firm D call. The CDR3 is 14 residues long. CDR1 and CDR2 from the germline V gene are SEHNR and FQNEAQ (reference sequence). CDR3 protein: CASSPKKANEKLFF. The sequenced CDR3 bases are TGTGCCAGCAGCCCCAAGAAAGCTAATGAAAAG.

To note about this clone: Read coverage stops 3 residues before the CDR3 terminus; the germline J gene supplies the remainder. This chain uses TRBV5-1 with TRBJ2-3; no reliable D call. Germline V gene data show CDR1 as SGHRS and CDR2 as YFSETQ. The CDR3 runs to 13 residues. V shed 3 bases and J shed 3 bases, with 8 bases lying between them. The CDR3 sequence is CASSSISTDTQYF. The sequenced part of the CDR3 DNA is TGCGCCAGCAGCTCTATTAGTACAGATACG. Together with reference TRBV5-1 and TRBJ2-3, the CDR3 gives the full variable domain: KAGVTQTPRYLIKTRGQQVTLSCSPISGHRSVSWYQQTPGQGLQFLFEYFSETQRNKGNFPGRFSGRQFSNSRSEMNVSTLELGDSALYLCASSSISTDTQYFGPGTRLTVL.

As regards this clone: The CDR3 end falls 3 residues outside the read, so it is completed with the germline J gene. The V and J genes are TRBV19 and TRBJ1-2, with D maybe TRBD1 (5 bases). CDR3 length equals 15 residues. Germline V gene sequence: CDR1 LNHDA, CDR2 SQIVND (reference sequence). This CDR3 reads CASSPGTSLTDDYTF. The CDR3 DNA, read in part, is TGTGCCAGTAGTCCTGGGACTAGTCTGACCGATGAC.

For this clone: The read gets to within 3 residues of the CDR3 end, and the germline J gene fills in the rest. This sequence joins TRBV7-9 and TRBJ1-2, with D perhaps matching TRBD1 (5 bases). Looked up from germline, CDR1 is SEHNR and CDR2 is FQNEAQ (reference sequence). The CDR3 contains 15 residues. CDR3 DNA, as far as it was read: TGTGCCAGCAGCTTAGAAGTAGGTGAGACAGATACC. As protein: CASSLEVGETDT. The entire CDR3 reads CASSLEVGETDTYTF.